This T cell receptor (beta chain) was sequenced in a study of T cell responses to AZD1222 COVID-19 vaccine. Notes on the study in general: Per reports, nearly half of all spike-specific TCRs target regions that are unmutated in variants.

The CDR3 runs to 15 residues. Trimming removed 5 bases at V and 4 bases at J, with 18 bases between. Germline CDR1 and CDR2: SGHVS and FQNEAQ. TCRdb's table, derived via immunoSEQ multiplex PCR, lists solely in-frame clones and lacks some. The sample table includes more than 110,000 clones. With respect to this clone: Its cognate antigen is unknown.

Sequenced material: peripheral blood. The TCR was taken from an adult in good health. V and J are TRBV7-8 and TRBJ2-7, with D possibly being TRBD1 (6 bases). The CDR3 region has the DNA TGTGCCAGCAGCCGAGGGGACACGGGGAATTACGAGCAGTACTTC. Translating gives CASSRGDTGNYEQYF.